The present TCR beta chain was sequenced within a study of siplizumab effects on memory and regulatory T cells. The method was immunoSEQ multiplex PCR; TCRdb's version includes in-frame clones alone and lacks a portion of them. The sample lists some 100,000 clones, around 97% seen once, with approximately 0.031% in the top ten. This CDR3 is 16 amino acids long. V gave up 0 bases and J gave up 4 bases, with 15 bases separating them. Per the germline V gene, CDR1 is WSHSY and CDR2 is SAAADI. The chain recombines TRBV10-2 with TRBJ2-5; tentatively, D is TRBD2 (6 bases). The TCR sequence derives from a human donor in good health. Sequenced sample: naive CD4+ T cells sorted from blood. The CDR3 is CASSESNGGASETQYF. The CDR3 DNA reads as TGCGCCAGCAGTGAGTCGAACGGGGGTGCTTCAGAGACCCAGTACTTC.